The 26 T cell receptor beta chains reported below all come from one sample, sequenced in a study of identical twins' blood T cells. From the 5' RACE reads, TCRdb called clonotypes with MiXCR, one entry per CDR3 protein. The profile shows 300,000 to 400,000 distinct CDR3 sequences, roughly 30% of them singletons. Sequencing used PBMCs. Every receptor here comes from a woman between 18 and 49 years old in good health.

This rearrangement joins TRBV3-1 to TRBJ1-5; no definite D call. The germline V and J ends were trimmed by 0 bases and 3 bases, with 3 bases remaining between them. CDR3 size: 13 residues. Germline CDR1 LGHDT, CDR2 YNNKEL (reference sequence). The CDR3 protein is CASSQENNQPQHF. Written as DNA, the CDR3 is TGTGCCAGCAGCCAAGAGAACAATCAGCCCCAGCATTTT.

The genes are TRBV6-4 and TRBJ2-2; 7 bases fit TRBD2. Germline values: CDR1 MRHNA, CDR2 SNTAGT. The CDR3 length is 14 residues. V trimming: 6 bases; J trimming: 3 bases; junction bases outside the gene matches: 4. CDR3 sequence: CASRGGRDTGELFF. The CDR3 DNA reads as TGTGCCAGCAGAGGAGGGAGGGACACCGGGGAGCTGTTTTTT.

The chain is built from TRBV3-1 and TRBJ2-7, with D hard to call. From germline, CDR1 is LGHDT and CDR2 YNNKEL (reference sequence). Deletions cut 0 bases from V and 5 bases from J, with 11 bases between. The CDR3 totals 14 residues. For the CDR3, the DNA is TGTGCCAGCAGCCAAGATTTTACGAGCGACGAGCAGTACTTC. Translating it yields CASSQDFTSDEQYF.

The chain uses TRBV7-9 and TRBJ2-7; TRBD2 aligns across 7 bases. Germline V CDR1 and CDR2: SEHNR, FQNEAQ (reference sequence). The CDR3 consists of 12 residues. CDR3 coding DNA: TGTGGGTCCGGGACTACCTTATACGAGCAGTACTTC. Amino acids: CGSGTTLYEQYF. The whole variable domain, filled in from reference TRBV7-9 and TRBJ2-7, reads DTGVSQNPRHKITKRGQNVTFRCDPISEHNRLYWYRQTLGQGPEFLTYFQNEAQLEKSRLLSDRFSAERPKGSFSTLEIQRTEQGDSAMYLCGSGTTLYEQYFGPGTRLTVT.

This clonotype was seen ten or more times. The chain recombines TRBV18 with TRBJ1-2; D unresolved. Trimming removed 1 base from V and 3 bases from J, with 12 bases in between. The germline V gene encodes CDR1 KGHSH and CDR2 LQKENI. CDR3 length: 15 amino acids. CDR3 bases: TGTGCCAGCTCACCACTTTCGGAAGACTACTATGGCTACACCTTC. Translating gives CASSPLSEDYYGYTF.

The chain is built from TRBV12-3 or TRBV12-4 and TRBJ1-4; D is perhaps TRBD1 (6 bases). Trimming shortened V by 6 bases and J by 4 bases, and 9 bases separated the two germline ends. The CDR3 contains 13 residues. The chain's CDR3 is CASRRGINEKLFF. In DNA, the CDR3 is TGTGCCAGCAGAAGGGGGATTAATGAAAAACTGTTTTTT.

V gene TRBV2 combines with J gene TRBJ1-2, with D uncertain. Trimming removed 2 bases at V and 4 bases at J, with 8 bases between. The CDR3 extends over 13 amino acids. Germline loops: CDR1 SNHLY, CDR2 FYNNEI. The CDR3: CASSENGVYGYTF. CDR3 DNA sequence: TGTGCCAGCAGTGAAAACGGTGTCTATGGCTACACCTTC. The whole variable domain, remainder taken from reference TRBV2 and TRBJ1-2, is EPEVTQTPSHQVTQMGQEVILRCVPISNHLYFYWYRQILGQKVEFLVSFYNNEISEKSEIFDDQFSVERPDGSNFTLKIRSTKLEDSAMYFCASSENGVYGYTFGSGTRLTVV.

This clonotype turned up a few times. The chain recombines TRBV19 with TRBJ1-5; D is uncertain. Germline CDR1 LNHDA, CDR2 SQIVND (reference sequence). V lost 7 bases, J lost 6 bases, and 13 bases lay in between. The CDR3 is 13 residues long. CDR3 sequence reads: CASNWGGFQPQHF. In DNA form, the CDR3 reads TGTGCCAGTAATTGGGGAGGGTTTCAGCCCCAGCATTTT.

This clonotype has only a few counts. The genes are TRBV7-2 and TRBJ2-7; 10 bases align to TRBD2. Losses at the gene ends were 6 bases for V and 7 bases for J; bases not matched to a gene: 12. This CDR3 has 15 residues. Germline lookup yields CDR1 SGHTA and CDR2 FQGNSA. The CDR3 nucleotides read TGTGCCAGCAGGCTAGGGACTAGCGCCCCCTCTGAGCAGTACTTC. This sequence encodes CASRLGTSAPSEQYF.

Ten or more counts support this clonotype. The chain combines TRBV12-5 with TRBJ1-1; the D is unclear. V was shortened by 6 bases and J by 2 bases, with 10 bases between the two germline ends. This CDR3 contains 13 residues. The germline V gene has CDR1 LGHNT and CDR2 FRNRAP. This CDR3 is CASGRPPNTEAFF. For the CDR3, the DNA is TGTGCTAGTGGCCGTCCCCCAAACACTGAAGCTTTCTTT.

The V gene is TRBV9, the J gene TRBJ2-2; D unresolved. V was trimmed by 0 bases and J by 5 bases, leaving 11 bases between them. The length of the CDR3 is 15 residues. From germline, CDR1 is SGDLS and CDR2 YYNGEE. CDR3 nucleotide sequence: TGTGCCAGCAGCGTAGGGCTAGTCGGTACCGGGGAGCTGTTTTTT. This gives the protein CASSVGLVGTGELFF. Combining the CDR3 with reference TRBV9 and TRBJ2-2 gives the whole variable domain DSGVTQTPKHLITATGQRVTLRCSPRSGDLSVYWYQQSLDQGLQFLIQYYNGEERAKGNILERFSAQQFPDLHSELNLSSLELGDSALYFCASSVGLVGTGELFFGEGSRLTVL.

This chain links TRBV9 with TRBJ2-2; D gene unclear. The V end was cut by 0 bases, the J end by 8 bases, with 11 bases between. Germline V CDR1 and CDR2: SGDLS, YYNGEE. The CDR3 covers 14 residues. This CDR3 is CASSVGSSPGELFF. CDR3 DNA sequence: TGTGCCAGCAGCGTAGGTAGTTCGCCGGGGGAGCTGTTTTTT. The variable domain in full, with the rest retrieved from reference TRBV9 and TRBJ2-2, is DSGVTQTPKHLITATGQRVTLRCSPRSGDLSVYWYQQSLDQGLQFLIQYYNGEERAKGNILERFSAQQFPDLHSELNLSSLELGDSALYFCASSVGSSPGELFFGEGSRLTVL.

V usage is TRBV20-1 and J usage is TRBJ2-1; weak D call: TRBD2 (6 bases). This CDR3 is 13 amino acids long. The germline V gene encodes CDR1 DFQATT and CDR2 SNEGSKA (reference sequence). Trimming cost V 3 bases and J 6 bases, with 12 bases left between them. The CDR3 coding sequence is TGCAGTGCTAGCGACCGGGACTTCAATGAGCAGTTCTTC. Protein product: CSASDRDFNEQFF.

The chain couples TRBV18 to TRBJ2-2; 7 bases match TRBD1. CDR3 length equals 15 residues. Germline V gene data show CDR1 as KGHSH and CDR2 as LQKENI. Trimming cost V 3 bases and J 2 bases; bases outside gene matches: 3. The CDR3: CASSPWDSNTGELFF. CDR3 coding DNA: TGTGCCAGCTCACCCTGGGACAGCAACACCGGGGAGCTGTTTTTT.

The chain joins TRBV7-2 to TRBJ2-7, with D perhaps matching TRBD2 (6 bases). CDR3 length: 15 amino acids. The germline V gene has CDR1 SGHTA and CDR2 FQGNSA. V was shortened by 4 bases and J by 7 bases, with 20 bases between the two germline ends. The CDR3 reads CASSSTPSGVMEQYF. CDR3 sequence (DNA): TGTGCCAGCAGCTCAACCCCCTCGGGAGTCATGGAGCAGTACTTC.

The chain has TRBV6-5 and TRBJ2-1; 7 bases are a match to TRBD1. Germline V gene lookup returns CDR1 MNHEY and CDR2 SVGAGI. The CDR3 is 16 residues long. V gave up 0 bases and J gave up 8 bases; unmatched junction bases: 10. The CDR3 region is CASSYSRGTVGHEQFF. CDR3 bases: TGTGCCAGCAGTTACTCAAGGGGGACAGTGGGCCATGAGCAGTTCTTC.

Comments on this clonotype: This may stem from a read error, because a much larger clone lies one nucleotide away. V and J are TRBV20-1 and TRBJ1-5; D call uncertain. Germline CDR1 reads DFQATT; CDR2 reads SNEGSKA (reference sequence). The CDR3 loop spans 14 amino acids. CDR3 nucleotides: TGCAACATTCAAAAGGGAGGGAGCAATCAGCCCCAGCATTTT. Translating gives CNIQKGGSNQPQHF.

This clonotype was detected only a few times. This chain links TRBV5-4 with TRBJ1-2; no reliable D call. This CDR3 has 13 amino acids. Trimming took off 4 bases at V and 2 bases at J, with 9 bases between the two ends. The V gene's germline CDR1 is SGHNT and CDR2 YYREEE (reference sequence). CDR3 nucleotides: TGTGCCAGCAGCACGACACCAAACTATGGCTACACCTTC. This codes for CASSTTPNYGYTF.

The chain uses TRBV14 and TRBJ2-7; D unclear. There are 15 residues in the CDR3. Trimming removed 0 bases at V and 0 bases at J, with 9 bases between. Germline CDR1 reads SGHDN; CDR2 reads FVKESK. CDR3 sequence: CASSQDSRSSYEQYF. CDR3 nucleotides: TGTGCCAGCAGCCAAGATTCGAGGAGCTCCTACGAGCAGTACTTC. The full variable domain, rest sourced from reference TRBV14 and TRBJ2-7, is EAGVTQFPSHSVIEKGQTVTLRCDPISGHDNLYWYRRVMGKEIKFLLHFVKESKQDESGMPNNRFLAERTGGTYSTLKVQPAELEDSGVYFCASSQDSRSSYEQYFGPGTRLTVT.

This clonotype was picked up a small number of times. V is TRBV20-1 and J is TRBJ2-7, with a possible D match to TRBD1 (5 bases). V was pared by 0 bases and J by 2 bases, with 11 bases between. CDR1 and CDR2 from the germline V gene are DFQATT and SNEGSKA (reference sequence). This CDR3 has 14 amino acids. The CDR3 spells CSAREGHWAYEQYF. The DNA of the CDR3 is TGCAGTGCTAGAGAAGGACATTGGGCCTACGAGCAGTACTTC.

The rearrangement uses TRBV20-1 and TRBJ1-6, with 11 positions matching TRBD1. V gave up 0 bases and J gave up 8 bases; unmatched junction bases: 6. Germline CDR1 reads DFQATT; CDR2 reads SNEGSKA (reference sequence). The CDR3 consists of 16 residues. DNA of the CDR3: TGCAGTGCTAGAGATCTTGGGACAGGGGGTTATTCACCCCTCCACTTT. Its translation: CSARDLGTGGYSPLHF.

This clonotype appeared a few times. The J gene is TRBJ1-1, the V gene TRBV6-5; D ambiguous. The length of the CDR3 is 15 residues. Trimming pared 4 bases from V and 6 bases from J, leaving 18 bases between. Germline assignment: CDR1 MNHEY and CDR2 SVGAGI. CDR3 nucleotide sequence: TGTGCCAGCAGTTCCGACGAAAACCTCTTCCCTGAAGCTTTCTTT. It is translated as CASSSDENLFPEAFF.

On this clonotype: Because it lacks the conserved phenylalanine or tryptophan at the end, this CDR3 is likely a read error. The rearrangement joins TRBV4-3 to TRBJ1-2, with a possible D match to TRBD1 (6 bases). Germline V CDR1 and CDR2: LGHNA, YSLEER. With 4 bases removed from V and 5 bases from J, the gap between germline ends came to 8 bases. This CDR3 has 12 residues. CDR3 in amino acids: CASSLQGYGYTL. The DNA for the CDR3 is TGCGCCAGCAGCCTACAGGGTTATGGCTACACCCTC.

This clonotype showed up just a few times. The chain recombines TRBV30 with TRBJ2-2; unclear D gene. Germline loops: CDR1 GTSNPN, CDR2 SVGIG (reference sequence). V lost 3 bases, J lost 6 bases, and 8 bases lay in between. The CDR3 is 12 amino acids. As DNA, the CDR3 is TGTGCCTGGAGAATTACCCCCGGGGAGCTGTTTTTT. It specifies CAWRITPGELFF. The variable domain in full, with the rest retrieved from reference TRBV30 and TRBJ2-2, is SQTIHQWPATLVQPVGSPLSLECTVEGTSNPNLYWYRQAAGRGLQLLFYSVGIGQISSEVPQNLSASRPQDRQFILSSKKLLLSDSGFYLCAWRITPGELFFGEGSRLTVL.

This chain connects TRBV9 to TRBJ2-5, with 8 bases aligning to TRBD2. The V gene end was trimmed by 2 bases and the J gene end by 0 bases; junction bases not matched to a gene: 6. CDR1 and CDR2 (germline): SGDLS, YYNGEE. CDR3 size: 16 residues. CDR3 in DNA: TGTGCCAGCAGCGTTCAGGCTAGCGGGTACCAAGAGACCCAGTACTTC. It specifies CASSVQASGYQETQYF.

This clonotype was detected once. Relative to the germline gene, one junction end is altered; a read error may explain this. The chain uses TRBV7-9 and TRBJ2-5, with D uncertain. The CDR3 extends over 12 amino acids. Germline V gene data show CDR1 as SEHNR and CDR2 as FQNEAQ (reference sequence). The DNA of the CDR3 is TGTGCCGGCAGCTCCCCAATCGAGACCCAGTACTTC. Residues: CAGSSPIETQYF.